The 3 T cell receptor beta chains presented below share a single source sample, sequenced in a study of blood T cell repertoires in COVID-19. The method was immunoSEQ multiplex PCR; TCRdb's version includes in-frame clones alone and lacks a portion of them. In the table there are 210,000 or so clones, around nine tenths of which are singletons. Material for sequencing was peripheral blood. Every receptor here comes from a man in his late teens or twenties with active or convalescent COVID-19.

This clone has more than one count but fewer than ten. The rearrangement links TRBV9 to TRBJ2-7; maybe TRBD1 (5 bases). This CDR3 region has 15 residues. Trimming took off 3 bases at V and 2 bases at J, with 15 bases between the two ends. The germline CDR1 and CDR2 sequences are SGDLS and YYNGEE. The CDR3 DNA sequence: TGTGCCAGCAGCGGAGACAGCACCTCCACCTACGAGCAGTACTTC. Its protein product is CASSGDSTSTYEQYF. Looking up the rest from reference TRBV9 and TRBJ2-7 gives the full variable domain: DSGVTQTPKHLITATGQRVTLRCSPRSGDLSVYWYQQSLDQGLQFLIQYYNGEERAKGNILERFSAQQFPDLHSELNLSSLELGDSALYFCASSGDSTSTYEQYFGPGTRLTVT.

The count of this clone is one. J is TRBJ2-5 and V is TRBV19; unclear D gene. The CDR3 extends over 12 amino acids. Germline loops: CDR1 LNHDA, CDR2 SQIVND (reference sequence). V was cut by 5 bases and J by 3 bases, with 7 bases left in between. The CDR3 protein is CASSFRKETQYF. CDR3 sequence (DNA): TGTGCCAGTAGTTTCAGAAAAGAGACCCAGTACTTC.

The CDR3 is CAWSVNRDQPQHF. CDR3 nucleotide sequence: TGTGCCTGGAGTGTAAACCGGGATCAGCCCCAGCATTTT. V usage is TRBV30 and J usage is TRBJ1-5; the D is unclear. The CDR3 extends over 13 amino acids. Trimming stripped 0 bases from V and 5 bases from J, with 8 bases between. Germline V lookup: CDR1 GTSNPN, CDR2 SVGIG (reference sequence). Full variable domain (rest looked up from reference TRBV30 and TRBJ1-5): SQTIHQWPATLVQPVGSPLSLECTVEGTSNPNLYWYRQAAGRGLQLLFYSVGIGQISSEVPQNLSASRPQDRQFILSSKKLLLSDSGFYLCAWSVNRDQPQHFGDGTRLSIL.